This T cell receptor beta chain is from a study of T cells of healthy individuals listed by TCRdb under 2018. Library prep was done by 5' RACE. Data came from an Illumina MiSeq. In TCRdb, the public reads were trimmed at Q25 with fastp and aligned with MiXCR, with productive beta chains retained. Rows matching on CDR3 protein sequence are summarized as one entry with the most common DNA and genes. The sample data list about 57,000 distinct CDR3 sequences, and roughly 16% of these were observed just once. The biggest ten clones account for roughly 4.7% of the sample. On this clonotype itself: No antigen is known for it. The record has no base qualities; no much larger clone is one base away.

This TCR came from a human donor in good health.

The CDR3 loop reads CATSDTGRGTDTQYF. Here is the DNA: TGTGCCACCAGTGATACGGGGCGGGGGACAGATACGCAGTATTTT. In this chain, TRBV24-1 is recombined with TRBJ2-3; a stretch of 7 junction bases matches TRBD2. V is pruned by 3 bases and J by 3 bases, leaving 5 bases of the junction without a gene match. Based on the germline V gene, the CDR1 and CDR2 sequences are KGHDR and SFDVKD. The CDR3 runs 15 amino acids, cysteine and phenylalanine included. The retained sequence is limited to the CDR3, 45 bases, with the frame set at the first base.